The clone carrying this T cell receptor (beta chain) was detected once. Its antigen remains unidentified. The data were obtained in a study of CD8+CD57+ T cells in acquired aplastic anemia. Study information: An average of around 3.5 ug of DNA was obtained from sorted CD4+ and CD8+ cells.

Trimming stripped 10 bases from V and 5 bases from J, with 15 bases between. CDR1 is LNHDA and CDR2 is SQIVND in the germline V gene (reference sequence). The CDR3 extends over 13 amino acids. Genomic DNA constituted the template upon which TCR beta VDJ and CDR3 profiling was performed. From the reads, TCRdb called clonotypes with MiXCR, one entry per CDR3 protein. This table has 120,000 or so distinct CDR3 sequences, 58% appearing once. Study-wide results and limits: Patient and control CD8+ Simpson's diversity was not significantly different.

Patients who underwent sequencing had shown CD8+CD57+ cell expansion by flow cytometry. All patients had severe acquired aplastic anemia. The chain links TRBV19 to TRBJ1-5; unclear D gene. The clonotype comes from a human donor with aplastic anemia. Sequencing used sorted CD4+, CD8+, or CD8+CD57+ T cells (not recorded which) from PBMCs. As DNA, the CDR3 is TGTGCCAAAACGGGCCGAGGGTATCAGCCCCAGCATTTT. This translates into CAKTGRGYQPQHF.